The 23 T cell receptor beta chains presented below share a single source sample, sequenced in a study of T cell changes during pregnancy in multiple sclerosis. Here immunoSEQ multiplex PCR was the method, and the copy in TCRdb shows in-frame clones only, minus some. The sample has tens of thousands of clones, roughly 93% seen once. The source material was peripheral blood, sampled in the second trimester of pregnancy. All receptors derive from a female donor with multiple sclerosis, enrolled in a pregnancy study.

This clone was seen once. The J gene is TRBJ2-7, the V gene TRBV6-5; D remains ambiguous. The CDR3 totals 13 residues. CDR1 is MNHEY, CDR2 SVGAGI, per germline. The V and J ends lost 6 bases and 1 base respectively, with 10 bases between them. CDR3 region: CASREALSYEQYF. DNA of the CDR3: TGTGCCAGCAGAGAGGCTCTGTCCTACGAGCAGTACTTC.

Here the CDR3 reads CASSQDGASGNTIYF. In nucleotides, the CDR3 is TGTGCCAGCAGCCAAGATGGAGCCTCTGGAAACACCATATATTTT. The chain links TRBV5-5 to TRBJ1-3, with D unclear. CDR1 and CDR2 from the germline V gene are SGHKS and YYEKEE (reference sequence). V was cut by 4 bases and J by 0 bases, with 11 bases left in between. The CDR3 sequence is 15 residues long.

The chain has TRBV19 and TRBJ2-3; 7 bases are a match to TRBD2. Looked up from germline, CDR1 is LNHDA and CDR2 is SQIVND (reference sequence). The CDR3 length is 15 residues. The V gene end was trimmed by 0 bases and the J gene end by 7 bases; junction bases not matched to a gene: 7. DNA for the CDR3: TGTGCCAGTAGTATAGATTTCGGCGGGAGCTATACGCAGTATTTT. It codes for CASSIDFGGSYTQYF.

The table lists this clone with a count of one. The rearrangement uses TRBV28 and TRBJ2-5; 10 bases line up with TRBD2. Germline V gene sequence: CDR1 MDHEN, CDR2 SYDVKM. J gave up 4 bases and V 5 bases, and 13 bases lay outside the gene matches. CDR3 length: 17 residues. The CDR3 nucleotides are TGTGCCAGCAGTCTTCGGGTCCTAGCGGGAGTTGGAGAGACCCAGTACTTC. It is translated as CASSLRVLAGVGETQYF.

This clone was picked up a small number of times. The CDR3 DNA follows: TGTGCCAGCAGCCCTCTAGCGGGGGCTCGAGAGACCCAGTACTTC. Protein product: CASSPLAGARETQYF. This chain connects TRBV6-1 to TRBJ2-5, with 10 nucleotides matching TRBD2. V was pared by 6 bases and J by 4 bases, with 8 bases of the junction left unmatched. This CDR3 has 15 residues. CDR1 and CDR2 (germline): MNHNS, SASEGT.

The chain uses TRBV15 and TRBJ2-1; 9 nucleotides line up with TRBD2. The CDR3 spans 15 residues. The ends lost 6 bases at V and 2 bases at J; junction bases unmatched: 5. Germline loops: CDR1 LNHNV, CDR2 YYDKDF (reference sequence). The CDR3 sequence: CATSLAGLTYNEQFF. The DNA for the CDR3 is TGTGCCACCAGTCTAGCGGGGTTAACCTACAATGAGCAGTTCTTC.

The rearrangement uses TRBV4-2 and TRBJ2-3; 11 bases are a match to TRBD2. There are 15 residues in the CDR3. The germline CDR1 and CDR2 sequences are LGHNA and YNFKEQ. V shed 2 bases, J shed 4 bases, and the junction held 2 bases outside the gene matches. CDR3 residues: CASSQTSGSPDTQYF. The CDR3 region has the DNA TGTGCCAGCAGCCAAACTAGCGGGAGTCCAGATACGCAGTATTTT.

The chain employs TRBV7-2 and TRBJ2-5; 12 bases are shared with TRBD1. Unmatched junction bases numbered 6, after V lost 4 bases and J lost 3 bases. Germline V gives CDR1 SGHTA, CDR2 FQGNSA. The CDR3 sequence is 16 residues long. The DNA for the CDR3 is TGTGCCAGCAGCTCATCCGGGACAGGGGGCGAAGAGACCCAGTACTTC. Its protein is CASSSSGTGGEETQYF.

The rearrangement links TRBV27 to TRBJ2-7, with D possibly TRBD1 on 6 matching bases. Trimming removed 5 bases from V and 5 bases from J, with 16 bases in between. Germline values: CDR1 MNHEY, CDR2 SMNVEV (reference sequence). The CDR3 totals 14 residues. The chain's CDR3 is CASSTLTGIHEQYF. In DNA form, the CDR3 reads TGTGCCAGCAGTACCCTCACAGGGATCCACGAGCAGTACTTC.

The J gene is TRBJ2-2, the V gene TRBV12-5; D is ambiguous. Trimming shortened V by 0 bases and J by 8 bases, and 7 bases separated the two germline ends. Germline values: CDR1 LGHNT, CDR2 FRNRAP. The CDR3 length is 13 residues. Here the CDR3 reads CASGLVHKGELFF. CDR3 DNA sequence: TGTGCTAGTGGTTTGGTACATAAAGGGGAGCTGTTTTTT.

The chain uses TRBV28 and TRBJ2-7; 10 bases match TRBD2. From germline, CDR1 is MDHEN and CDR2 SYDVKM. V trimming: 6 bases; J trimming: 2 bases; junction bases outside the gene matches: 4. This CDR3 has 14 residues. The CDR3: CASRQAGGPYEQYF. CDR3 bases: TGTGCCAGCAGACAAGCGGGAGGGCCCTACGAGCAGTACTTC.

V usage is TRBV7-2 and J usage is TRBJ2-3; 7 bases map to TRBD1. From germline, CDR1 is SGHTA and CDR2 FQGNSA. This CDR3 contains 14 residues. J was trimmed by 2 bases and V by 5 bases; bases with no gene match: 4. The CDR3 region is CASSRDRDTDTQYF. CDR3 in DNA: TGTGCCAGCAGCCGGGACAGAGACACAGATACGCAGTATTTT. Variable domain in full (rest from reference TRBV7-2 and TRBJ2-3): GAGVSQSPSNKVTEKGKDVELRCDPISGHTALYWYRQSLGQGLEFLIYFQGNSAPDKSGLPSDRFSAERTGGSVSTLTIQRTQQEDSAVYLCASSRDRDTDTQYFGPGTRLTVL.

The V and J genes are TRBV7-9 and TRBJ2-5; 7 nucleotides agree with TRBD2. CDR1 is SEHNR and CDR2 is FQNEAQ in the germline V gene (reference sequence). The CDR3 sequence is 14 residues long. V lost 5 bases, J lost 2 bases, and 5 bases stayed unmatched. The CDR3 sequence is CASSQHSGQETQYF. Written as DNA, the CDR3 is TGTGCCAGCAGCCAACATAGCGGGCAAGAGACCCAGTACTTC.

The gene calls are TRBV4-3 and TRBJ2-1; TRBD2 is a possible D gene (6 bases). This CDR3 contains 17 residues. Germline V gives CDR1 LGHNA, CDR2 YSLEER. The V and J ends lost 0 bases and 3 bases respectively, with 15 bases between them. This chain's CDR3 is CASSQDLGKAGYNEQFF. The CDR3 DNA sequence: TGCGCCAGCAGCCAAGATCTAGGAAAAGCGGGCTACAATGAGCAGTTCTTC.

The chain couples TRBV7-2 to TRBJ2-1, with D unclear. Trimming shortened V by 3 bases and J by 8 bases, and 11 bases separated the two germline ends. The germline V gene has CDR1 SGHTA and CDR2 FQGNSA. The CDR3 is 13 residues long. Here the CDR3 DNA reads TGTGCCAGCAGCTTGCGCGAGTCGTATGAGCAGTTCTTC. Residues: CASSLRESYEQFF.

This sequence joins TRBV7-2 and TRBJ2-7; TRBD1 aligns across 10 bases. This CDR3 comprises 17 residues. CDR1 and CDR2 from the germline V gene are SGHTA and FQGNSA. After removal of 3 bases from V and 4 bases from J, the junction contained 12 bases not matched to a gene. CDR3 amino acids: CASSLAGTGVLGYEQYF. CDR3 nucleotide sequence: TGTGCCAGCAGCTTGGCCGGGACAGGGGTGTTGGGGTACGAGCAGTACTTC.

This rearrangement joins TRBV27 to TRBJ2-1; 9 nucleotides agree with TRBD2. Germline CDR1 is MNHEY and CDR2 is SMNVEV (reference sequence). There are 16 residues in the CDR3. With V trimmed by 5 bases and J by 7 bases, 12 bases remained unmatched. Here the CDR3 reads CASSDYGGRAGNEQFF. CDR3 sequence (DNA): TGTGCCAGCAGTGACTATGGCGGGAGGGCGGGGAATGAGCAGTTCTTC.

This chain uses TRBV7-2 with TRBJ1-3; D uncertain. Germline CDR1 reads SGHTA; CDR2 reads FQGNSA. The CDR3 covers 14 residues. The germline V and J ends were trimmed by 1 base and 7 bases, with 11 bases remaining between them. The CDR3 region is CASSLVGTANTIYF. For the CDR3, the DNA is TGTGCCAGCAGCTTAGTAGGAACAGCCAACACCATATATTTT. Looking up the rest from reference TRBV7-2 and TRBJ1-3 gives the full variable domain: GAGVSQSPSNKVTEKGKDVELRCDPISGHTALYWYRQSLGQGLEFLIYFQGNSAPDKSGLPSDRFSAERTGGSVSTLTIQRTQQEDSAVYLCASSLVGTANTIYFGEGSWLTVV.

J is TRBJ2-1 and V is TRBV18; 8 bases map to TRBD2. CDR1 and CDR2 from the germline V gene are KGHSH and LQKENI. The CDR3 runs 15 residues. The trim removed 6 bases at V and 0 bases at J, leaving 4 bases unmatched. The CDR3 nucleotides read TGTGCCAGCTCGCGGAGCGGGAGCTCCTACAATGAGCAGTTCTTC. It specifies CASSRSGSSYNEQFF.

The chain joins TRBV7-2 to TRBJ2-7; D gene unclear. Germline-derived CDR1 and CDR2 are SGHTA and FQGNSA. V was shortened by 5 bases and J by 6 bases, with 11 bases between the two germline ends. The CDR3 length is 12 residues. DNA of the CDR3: TGTGCCAGCAGCCAAGCGCGGCGCGAGCAGTACTTC. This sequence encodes CASSQARREQYF. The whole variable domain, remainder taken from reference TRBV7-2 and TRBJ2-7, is GAGVSQSPSNKVTEKGKDVELRCDPISGHTALYWYRQSLGQGLEFLIYFQGNSAPDKSGLPSDRFSAERTGGSVSTLTIQRTQQEDSAVYLCASSQARREQYFGPGTRLTVT.

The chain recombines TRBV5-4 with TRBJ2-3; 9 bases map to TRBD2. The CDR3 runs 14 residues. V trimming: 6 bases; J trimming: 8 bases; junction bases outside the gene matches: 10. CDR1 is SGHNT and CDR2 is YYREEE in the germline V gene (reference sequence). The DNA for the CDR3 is TGTGCCAGCAACGAGTTACTAGCGGGTGGTACGCAGTATTTT. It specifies CASNELLAGGTQYF.

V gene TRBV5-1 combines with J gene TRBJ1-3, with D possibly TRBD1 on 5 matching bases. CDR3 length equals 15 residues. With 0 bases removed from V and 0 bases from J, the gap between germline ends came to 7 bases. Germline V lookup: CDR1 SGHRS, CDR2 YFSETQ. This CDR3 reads CASSLAGYSGNTIYF. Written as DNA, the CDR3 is TGCGCCAGCAGCTTGGCAGGGTACTCTGGAAACACCATATATTTT.

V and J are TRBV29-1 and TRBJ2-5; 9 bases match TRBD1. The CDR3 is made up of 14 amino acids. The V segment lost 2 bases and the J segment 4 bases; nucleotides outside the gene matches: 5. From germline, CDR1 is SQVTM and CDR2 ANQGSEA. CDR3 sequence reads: CSVEPDRGGETQYF. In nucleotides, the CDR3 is TGCAGCGTTGAACCGGACAGGGGAGGAGAGACCCAGTACTTC.